The 2 T cell receptor beta chains in this list originate from one sample, sequenced in a study of siplizumab effects on memory and regulatory T cells. Profiled with immunoSEQ multiplex PCR; TCRdb holds only in-frame clones, not every one. Here the sample spans about 100,000 clones, around 90% being singletons. What was sequenced was CD4+ T cells sorted from blood. These receptors originate from a human donor in good health.

The CDR3 region has the DNA TGTGCCAGCAGTGAAGCAAGGGCGTTTAACCAGCCCCAGCATTTT. Amino acids: CASSEARAFNQPQHF. The chain uses TRBV2 and TRBJ1-5, with D unresolved. Per germline, CDR1 SNHLY and CDR2 FYNNEI. With 0 bases removed from V and 7 bases from J, the gap between germline ends came to 13 bases. The CDR3 totals 15 residues.

This chain joins TRBV6-4 and TRBJ2-3; D is possibly TRBD2 (6 bases). The CDR3 loop spans 16 amino acids. V was clipped by 0 bases and J by 0 bases, with 10 bases between them. Germline lookup yields CDR1 MRHNA and CDR2 SNTAGT. The CDR3 DNA sequence: TGTGCCAGCAGTGACTCCCGGGGGACTAGCACAGATACGCAGTATTTT. Translating it yields CASSDSRGTSTDTQYF.